This TCR beta chain was profiled in a study of T cell responses to AZD1222 COVID-19 vaccine. TCRdb's copy holds only in-frame clones and misses some; the assay was immunoSEQ multiplex PCR. The sample lists some 120,000 clones; 90% were seen once. Germline V gives CDR1 LGHDT, CDR2 YNNKEL (reference sequence). V was trimmed by 4 bases and J by 2 bases, leaving 9 bases between them. The CDR3 extends over 13 amino acids. Source: peripheral blood, taken on day 0 of AZD1222 vaccination. The V gene is TRBV3-1 (or the pseudogene TRBV3-2), the J gene TRBJ2-7; D assignment may be TRBD1 or TRBD2 (5 bases each). The sequence was collected from an adult in good health. The CDR3 DNA reads as TGTGCCAGCAGCCGGCAGGGACCCTACGAGCAGTACTTC. Translation: CASSRQGPYEQYF.